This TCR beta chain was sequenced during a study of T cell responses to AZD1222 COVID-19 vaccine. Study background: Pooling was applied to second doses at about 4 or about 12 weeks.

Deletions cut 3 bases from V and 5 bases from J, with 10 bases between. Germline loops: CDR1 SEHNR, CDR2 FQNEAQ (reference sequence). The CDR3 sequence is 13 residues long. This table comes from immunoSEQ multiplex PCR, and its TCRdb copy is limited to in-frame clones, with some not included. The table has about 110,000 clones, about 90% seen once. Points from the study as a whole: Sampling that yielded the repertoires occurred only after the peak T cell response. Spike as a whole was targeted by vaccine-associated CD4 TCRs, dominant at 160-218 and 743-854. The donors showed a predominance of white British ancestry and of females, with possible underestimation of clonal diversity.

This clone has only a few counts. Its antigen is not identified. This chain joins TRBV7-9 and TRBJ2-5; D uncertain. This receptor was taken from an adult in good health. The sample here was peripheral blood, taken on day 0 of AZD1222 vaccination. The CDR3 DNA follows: TGTGCCAGCAGCTTCGCCCTCCGGGAGACCCAGTACTTC. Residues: CASSFALRETQYF. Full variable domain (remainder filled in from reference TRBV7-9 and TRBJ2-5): DTGVSQNPRHKITKRGQNVTFRCDPISEHNRLYWYRQTLGQGPEFLTYFQNEAQLEKSRLLSDRFSAERPKGSFSTLEIQRTEQGDSAMYLCASSFALRETQYFGPGTRLLVL.